The present entry profiles one T cell receptor beta chain with its context. Its antigen is unidentified. This record comes from a study of cytomegalovirus exposure and HLA in healthy donors. About the research overall: From donors who were HLA-typed, an early data release held 80 million or so unique TCRs. Ancestry clustering placed roughly 86% of several hundred genotyped donors in the Caucasian-associated cluster.

This PCR relied on a set of 60 Vbeta primers and 13 Jbeta primers. The protocol was immunoSEQ multiplex PCR, while the TCRdb copy is restricted to in-frame clones and leaves out a portion. The sample carries some 170,000 clones, about 80% recorded once. Study observations and caveats: Researchers reported in a later analysis that common viral pathogens appeared linked to several top clusters.

The CDR3 sequence is 14 residues long. The V end lost 0 bases, the J end lost 5 bases, and 11 bases lay between the germline ends. Germline CDR1 reads SGDLS; CDR2 reads YYNGEE. The sequence was obtained from a woman between 40 and 55 years old in good health and CMV-seronegative. The sequencing input was PBMCs. The chain recombines TRBV9 with TRBJ1-1, with unresolved D. In nucleotides, the CDR3 is TGTGCCAGCAGCGTAGACCCCTCGACAACTGAAGCTTTCTTT. This gives the protein CASSVDPSTTEAFF. Full variable domain (rest looked up from reference TRBV9 and TRBJ1-1): DSGVTQTPKHLITATGQRVTLRCSPRSGDLSVYWYQQSLDQGLQFLIQYYNGEERAKGNILERFSAQQFPDLHSELNLSSLELGDSALYFCASSVDPSTTEAFFGQGTRLTVV.